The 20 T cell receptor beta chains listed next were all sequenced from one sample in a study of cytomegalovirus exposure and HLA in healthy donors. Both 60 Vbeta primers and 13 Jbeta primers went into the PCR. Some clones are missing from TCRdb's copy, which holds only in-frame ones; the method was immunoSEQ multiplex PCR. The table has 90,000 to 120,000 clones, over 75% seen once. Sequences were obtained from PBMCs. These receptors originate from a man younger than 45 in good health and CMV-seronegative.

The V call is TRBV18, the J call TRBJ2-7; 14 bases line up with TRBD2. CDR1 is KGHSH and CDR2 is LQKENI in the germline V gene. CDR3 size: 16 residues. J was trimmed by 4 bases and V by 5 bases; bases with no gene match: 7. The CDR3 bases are TGTGCCAGCTCATCTACCGGGACTAGCGGGAGATACGAGCAGTACTTC. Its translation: CASSSTGTSGRYEQYF.

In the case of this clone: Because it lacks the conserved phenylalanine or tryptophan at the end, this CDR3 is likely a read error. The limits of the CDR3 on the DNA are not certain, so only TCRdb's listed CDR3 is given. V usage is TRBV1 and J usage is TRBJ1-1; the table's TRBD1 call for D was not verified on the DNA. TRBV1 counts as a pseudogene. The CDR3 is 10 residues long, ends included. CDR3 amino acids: CTSSQPRDRV.

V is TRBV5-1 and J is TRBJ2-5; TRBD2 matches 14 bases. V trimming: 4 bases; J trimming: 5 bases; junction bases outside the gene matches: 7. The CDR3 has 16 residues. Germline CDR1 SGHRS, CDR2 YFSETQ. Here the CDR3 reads CASSQGLAGARETQYF. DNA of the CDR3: TGCGCCAGCAGCCAGGGACTAGCGGGGGCCAGGGAGACCCAGTACTTC.

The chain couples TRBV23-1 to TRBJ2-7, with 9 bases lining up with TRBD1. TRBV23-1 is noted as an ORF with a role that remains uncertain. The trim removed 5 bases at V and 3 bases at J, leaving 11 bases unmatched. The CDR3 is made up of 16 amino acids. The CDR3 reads CASSSPYRGPDYEQYF. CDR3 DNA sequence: TGCGCCAGCAGTTCCCCCTACAGGGGGCCAGACTACGAGCAGTACTTC.

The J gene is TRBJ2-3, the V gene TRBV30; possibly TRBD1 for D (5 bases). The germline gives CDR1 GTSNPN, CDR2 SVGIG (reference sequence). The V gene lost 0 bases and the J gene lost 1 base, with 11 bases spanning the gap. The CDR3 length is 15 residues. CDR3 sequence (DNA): TGTGCCTGGAGTGTAGGGGCATTGGGCACAGATACGCAGTATTTT. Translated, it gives CAWSVGALGTDTQYF.

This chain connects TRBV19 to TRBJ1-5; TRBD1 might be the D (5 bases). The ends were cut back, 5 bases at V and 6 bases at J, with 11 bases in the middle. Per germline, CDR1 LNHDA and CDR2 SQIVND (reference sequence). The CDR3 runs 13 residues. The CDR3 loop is CASSRGLSQPQHF. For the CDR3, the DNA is TGTGCCAGTAGTCGGGGGTTAAGTCAGCCCCAGCATTTT.

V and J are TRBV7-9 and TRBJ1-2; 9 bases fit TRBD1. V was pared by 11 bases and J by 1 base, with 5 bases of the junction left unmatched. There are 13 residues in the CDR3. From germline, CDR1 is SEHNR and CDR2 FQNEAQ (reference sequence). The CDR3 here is CAATGGINYGYTF. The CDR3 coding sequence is TGTGCCGCTACAGGGGGCATTAACTATGGCTACACCTTC.

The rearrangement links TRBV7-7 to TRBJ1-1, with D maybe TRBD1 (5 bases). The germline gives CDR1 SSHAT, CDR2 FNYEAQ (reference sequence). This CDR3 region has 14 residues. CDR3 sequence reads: CATKKAWQGGEAFF. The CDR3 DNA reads TGTGCTACCAAGAAGGCATGGCAGGGCGGAGAAGCTTTCTTT.

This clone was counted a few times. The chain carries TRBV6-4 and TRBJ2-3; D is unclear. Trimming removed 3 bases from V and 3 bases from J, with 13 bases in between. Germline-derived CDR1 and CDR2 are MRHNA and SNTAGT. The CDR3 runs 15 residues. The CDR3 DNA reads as TGTGCCAGCAGTGAAGGTAGCCTTGAGACAGATACGCAGTATTTT. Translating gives CASSEGSLETDTQYF.

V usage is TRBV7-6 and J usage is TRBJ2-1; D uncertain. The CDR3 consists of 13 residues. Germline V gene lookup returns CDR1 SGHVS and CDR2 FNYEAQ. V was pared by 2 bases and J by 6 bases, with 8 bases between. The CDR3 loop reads CASSLTIINEQFF. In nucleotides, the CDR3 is TGTGCCAGCAGCTTAACTATAATCAATGAGCAGTTCTTC.

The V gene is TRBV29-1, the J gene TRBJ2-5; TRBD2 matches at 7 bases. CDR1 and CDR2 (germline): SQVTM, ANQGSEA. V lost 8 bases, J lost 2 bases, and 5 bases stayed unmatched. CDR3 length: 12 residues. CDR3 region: CSINGGQETQYF. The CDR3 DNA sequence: TGCAGCATTAACGGGGGGCAAGAGACCCAGTACTTC.

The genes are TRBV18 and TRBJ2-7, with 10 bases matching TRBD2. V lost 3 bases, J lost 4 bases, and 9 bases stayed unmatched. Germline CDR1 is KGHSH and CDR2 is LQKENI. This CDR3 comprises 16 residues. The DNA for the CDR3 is TGTGCCAGCTCACCTGTACTAGCGGGAATGGGGTACGAGCAGTACTTC. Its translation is CASSPVLAGMGYEQYF.

The CDR3 region is CASMTDRKETQYF. The CDR3 DNA is TGTGCCAGCATGACCGACAGGAAAGAGACCCAGTACTTC. The chain uses TRBV2 and TRBJ2-5, with a weak D call TRBD1 (6 bases). Germline CDR1 reads SNHLY; CDR2 reads FYNNEI. This CDR3 contains 13 residues. With 7 bases removed from V and 3 bases from J, the gap between germline ends came to 12 bases.

CDR3 sequence reads: CASSESGGQPQHF. For the CDR3, the DNA is TGTGCCAGCAGTGAATCGGGGGGTCAGCCCCAGCATTTT. This chain connects TRBV6-1 to TRBJ1-5; tentative D call: TRBD1 (5 bases). From germline, CDR1 is MNHNS and CDR2 SASEGT. Trimming shortened V by 2 bases and J by 6 bases, and 8 bases separated the two germline ends. The CDR3 has 13 amino acids.

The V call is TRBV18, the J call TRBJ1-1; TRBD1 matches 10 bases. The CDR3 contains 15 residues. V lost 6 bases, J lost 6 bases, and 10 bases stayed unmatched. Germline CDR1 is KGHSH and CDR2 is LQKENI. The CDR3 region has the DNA TGTGCCAGCTCCGTGGGGGGACAGGGGCCAGCTGAAGCTTTCTTT. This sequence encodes CASSVGGQGPAEAFF.

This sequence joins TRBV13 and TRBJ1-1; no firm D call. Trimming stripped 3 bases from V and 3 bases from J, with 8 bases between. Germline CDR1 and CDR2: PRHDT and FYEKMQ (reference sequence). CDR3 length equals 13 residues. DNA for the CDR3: TGTGCCAGCAGCTTTCCAGAGGACACTGAAGCTTTCTTT. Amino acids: CASSFPEDTEAFF.

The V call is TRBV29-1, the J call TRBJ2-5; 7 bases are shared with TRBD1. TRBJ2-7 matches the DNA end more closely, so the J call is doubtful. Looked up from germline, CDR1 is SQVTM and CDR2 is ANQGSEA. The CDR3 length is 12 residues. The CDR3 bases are TGCAGCGGCCTAGGGACAGCCTACGAGCAGTACTTC. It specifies CSGLGTAYEQYF.

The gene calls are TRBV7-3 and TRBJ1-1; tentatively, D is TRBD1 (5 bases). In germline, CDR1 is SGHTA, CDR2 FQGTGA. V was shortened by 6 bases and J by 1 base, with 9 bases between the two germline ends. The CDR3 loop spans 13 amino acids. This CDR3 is CASRETANTEAFF. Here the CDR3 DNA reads TGTGCCAGCAGGGAGACAGCGAACACTGAAGCTTTCTTT.

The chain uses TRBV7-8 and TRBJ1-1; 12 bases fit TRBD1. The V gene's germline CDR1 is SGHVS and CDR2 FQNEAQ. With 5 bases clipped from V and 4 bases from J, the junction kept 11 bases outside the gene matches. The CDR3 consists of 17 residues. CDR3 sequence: CASSLGTGGLYGTEAFF. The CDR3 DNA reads TGTGCCAGCAGCCTGGGGACAGGGGGCTTGTATGGCACTGAAGCTTTCTTT.

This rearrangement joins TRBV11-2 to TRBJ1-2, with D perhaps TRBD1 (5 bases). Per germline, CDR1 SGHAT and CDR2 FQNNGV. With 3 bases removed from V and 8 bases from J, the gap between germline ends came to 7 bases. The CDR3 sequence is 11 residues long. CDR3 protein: CASSFRGGYTF. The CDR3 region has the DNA TGTGCCAGCAGCTTCCGGGGGGGCTACACCTTC.